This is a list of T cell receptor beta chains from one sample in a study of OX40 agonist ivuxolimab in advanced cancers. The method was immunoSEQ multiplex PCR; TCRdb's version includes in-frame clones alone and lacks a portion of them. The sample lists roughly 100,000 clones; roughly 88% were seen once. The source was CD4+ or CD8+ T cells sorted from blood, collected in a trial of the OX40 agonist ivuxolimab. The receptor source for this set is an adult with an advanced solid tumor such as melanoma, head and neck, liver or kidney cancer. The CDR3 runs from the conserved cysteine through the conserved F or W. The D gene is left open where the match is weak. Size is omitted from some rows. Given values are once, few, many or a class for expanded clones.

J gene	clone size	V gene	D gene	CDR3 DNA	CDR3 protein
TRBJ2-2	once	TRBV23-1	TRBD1	TGCGCCAGCCCGACAGGGGGCGGTCTTGAATTGCTGTTTTTT	CASPTGGGLELLFF
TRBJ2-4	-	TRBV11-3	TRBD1	TGTGCCAGCAGCTCTAGTACAACAGGGGTGCTAAACATTCAGTACTTC	CASSSSTTGVLNIQYF
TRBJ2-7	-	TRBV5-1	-	TGCGCCAGCAGCTTTGCCCCCAGGTCGGGGCCCTACGAGCAGTACTTC	CASSFAPRSGPYEQYF
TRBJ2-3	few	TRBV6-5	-	TGTGCCAGCAGTCCTCGACTAGTAACAGATACGCAGTATTTT	CASSPRLVTDTQYF
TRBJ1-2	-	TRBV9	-	TGTGCCAGCAGCGCGATGACAGGAAACTATGGCTACACCTTC	CASSAMTGNYGYTF
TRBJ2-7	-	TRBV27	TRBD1	TGTGCCAGCAGTTCCATGACAGGGCCCTACTACGAGCAGTACTTC	CASSSMTGPYYEQYF
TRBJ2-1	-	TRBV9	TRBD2	TGTGCCAGCAGCGTAAGGACTAGCGGGATAGGTGAGCAGTTCTTC	CASSVRTSGIGEQFF
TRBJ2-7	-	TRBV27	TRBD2	TGTGCCAGCAGTCCTTTAACCGGGACTAGCTTTTCCCACGAGCAGTACTTC	CASSPLTGTSFSHEQYF
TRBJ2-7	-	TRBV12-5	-	TGTGCTAGTGGTACAACAGAATACGAGCAGTACTTC	CASGTTEYEQYF
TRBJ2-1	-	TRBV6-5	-	TGTGCCAGCAGTTACGACGGGGGTTGGTCCTACAATGAGCAGTTCTTC	CASSYDGGWSYNEQFF
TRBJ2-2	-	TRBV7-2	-	TGTGCCAGCAGAGCCAATTTGGACCCCCGGATAGGCGGGGAGCTGTTTTTT	CASRANLDPRIGGELFF
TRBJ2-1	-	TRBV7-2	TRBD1	TGTGCCAGCAGCTTAGCGGGGACAGCCTCCTACAATGAGCAGTTCTTC	CASSLAGTASYNEQFF
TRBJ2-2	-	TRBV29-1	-	TGCAGCGTTGAAATGGGGCAGGGCACCGGGGAGCTGTTTTTT	CSVEMGQGTGELFF
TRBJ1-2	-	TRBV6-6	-	TGTGCCAGCAGTCCATCCCCAACTAACTATGGCTACACCTTC	CASSPSPTNYGYTF
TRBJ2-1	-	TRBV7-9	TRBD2	TGTGCCAGCAGCTCTCCTAGCGGGCCCTACAATGAGCAGTTCTTC	CASSSPSGPYNEQFF
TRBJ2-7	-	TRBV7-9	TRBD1	TGTGCCAGCAGCTTGGGACAGCCTTACTTTTTC	CASSLGQPYFF
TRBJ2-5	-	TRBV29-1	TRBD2	TGCAGCGCTGTAGCGGGAGTGGTCGAGACCCAGTACTTC	CSAVAGVVETQYF
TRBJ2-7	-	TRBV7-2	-	TGTGCCAGCAGCTTATCGTCTTCACGTCAGGTCCCCTACGAGCAGTACTTC	CASSLSSSRQVPYEQYF
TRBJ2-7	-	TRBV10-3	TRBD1	TGTGCCAGCAAGACAGGGGGCGAGTACGAGCAGTACTTC	CASKTGGEYEQYF
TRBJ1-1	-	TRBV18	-	TGTGCCAGCTCTTTATCGACAGGCCAGAACACTGAAGCTTTCTTT	CASSLSTGQNTEAFF
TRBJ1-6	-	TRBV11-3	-	TGTGCCAGCAGCTTAGGGAGGGATTCACCCCTCCACTTT	CASSLGRDSPLHF
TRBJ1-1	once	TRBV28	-	TGTGCCAGCAGTCCCCCGGGGGGGAACACTGAAGCTTTCTTT	CASSPPGGNTEAFF
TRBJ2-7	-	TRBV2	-	TGTGCCAGCAGTCTTTTGTCCCTCGACGAGCAGTACTTC	CASSLLSLDEQYF
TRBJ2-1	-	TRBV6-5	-	TGTGCCAGCAGACCAGACCGAGGCTCCTACAATGAGCAGTTCTTC	CASRPDRGSYNEQFF
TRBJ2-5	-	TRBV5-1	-	TGCGCCAGCAGCGACCAAGAGACCCAGTACTTC	CASSDQETQYF
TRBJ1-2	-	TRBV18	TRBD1	TGTGCCAGCTCACTCCGACAGGGGGAGGATGGTGGCTACACCTTC	CASSLRQGEDGGYTF
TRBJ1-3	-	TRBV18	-	TGTGCCAGCTCACCGCTAGGGAGATCCTCTGGAAACACCATATATTTT	CASSPLGRSSGNTIYF
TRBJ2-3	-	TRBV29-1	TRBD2	TGCAGCGTTGAAACTGCGGGAGGGCGGGGAGATACGCAGTATTTT	CSVETAGGRGDTQYF
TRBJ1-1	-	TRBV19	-	TGTGCCAGTATACGGAAAGGGTTTAACACTGAAGCTTTCTTT	CASIRKGFNTEAFF
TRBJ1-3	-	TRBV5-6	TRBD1	TGTGCCAGCAGCCGACAGGGACCTGGAAACACCATATATTTT	CASSRQGPGNTIYF
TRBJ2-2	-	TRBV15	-	TGTGCCACCAGCAGGGGGGATGTAAACACCGGGGAGCTGTTTTTT	CATSRGDVNTGELFF
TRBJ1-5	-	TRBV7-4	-	TGTGCCAGCAGCACCTGGGACGACTTATACGGTCCTAGCAATCAGCCCCAGCATTTT	CASSTWDDLYGPSNQPQHF
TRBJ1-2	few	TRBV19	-	TGTGCCAGTAGTATTGAACAGGGAAACGGCTACACCTTC	CASSIEQGNGYTF
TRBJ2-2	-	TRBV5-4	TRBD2	TGTGCCAGCAGCTTAGCGGGAGGGCCCGGTATGGTGTTTTTT	CASSLAGGPGMVFF
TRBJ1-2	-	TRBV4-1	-	TGCGCCAGCAGCCAAGTGGCACAGGGTGACTATGGCTACACCTTC	CASSQVAQGDYGYTF
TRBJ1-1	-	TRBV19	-	TGTGCCAGTAGTATGACGGTGAAGAACACTGAAGCTTTCTTT	CASSMTVKNTEAFF
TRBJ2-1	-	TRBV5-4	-	TGTGCCAGCAGTACACCGGGACTTAACAATGAGCAGTTCTTC	CASSTPGLNNEQFF
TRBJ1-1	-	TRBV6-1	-	TGTGCCAGCAGTGAAGCGGGACGAGGGCACACTGAAGCTTTCTTT	CASSEAGRGHTEAFF
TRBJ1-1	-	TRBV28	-	TGTGCCAGCCCGGGGAGGGGTAGTGGCACTAAAGCTTTCTTT	CASPGRGSGTKAFF
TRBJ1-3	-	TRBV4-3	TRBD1	TGCGCCAGCAGCCAAGATTACAGGACAGGGGGCTACACCATATATTTT	CASSQDYRTGGYTIYF
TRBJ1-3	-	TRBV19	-	TGTGCCAGTAGGGAGCAGGCCACTGGAAACACCATATATTTT	CASREQATGNTIYF
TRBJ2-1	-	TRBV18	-	TGTGCCAGCTCAACCGGACTCAAATTCAATGAGCAGTTCTTC	CASSTGLKFNEQFF
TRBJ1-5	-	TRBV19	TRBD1	TGTGCCAGTAGTCCCCCGCCGGGACAGCGAAATCAGCCCCAGCATTTT	CASSPPPGQRNQPQHF
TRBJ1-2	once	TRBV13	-	TGTGCCAGCAGCCCCCGACAGAACTATGGCTACACCTTC	CASSPRQNYGYTF
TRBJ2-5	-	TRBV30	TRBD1	TGTGCCTGGAGTCGAGGTCCCACAGGGGTCGAGACCCAGTACTTC	CAWSRGPTGVETQYF
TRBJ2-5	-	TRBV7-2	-	TGTGCCAGCAGCTTAGTAGTCGGAGGGGAGACCCAGTACTTC	CASSLVVGGETQYF
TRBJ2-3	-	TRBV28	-	TGTGCCAGCAGTCCGGATAACTTCGGTGTTACGCAGTATTTT	CASSPDNFGVTQYF
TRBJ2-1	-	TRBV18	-	TGTGCCAGCTCACCACTGTTAGCGCAGAACAATGAGCAGTTCTTC	CASSPLLAQNNEQFF
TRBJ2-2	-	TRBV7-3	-	TGTGCCAGCAGCTCTCTCGAGAGCAGGGGGGGAACCGGGGAGCTGTTTTTT	CASSSLESRGGTGELFF
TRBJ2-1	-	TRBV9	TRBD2	TGTGCCAGCAGCGCGACTAGCGGGAGTTACAATGAGCAGTTCTTC	CASSATSGSYNEQFF
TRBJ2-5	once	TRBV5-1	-	TGCGCCAGCAGCTCCCAGACTAGGCGACTGCCGACCCAGTACTTC	CASSSQTRRLPTQYF
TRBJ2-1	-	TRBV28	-	TGTGCCAGCAGTCCCCGGGCGGACATCTACAATGAGCAGTTCTTC	CASSPRADIYNEQFF
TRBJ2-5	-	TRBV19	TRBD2	TGTGCCAGTAGCGGACGACTAGCGGTCCAAGAGACCCAGTACTTC	CASSGRLAVQETQYF
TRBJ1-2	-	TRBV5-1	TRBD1	TGCGCCAGCAGCTTTAACCCGGGACAGGGTTTCGGCTACACCTTC	CASSFNPGQGFGYTF